The subject of this entry is one TCR beta chain. The CDR3 runs 14 residues. With 7 bases removed from V and 1 base from J, the gap between germline ends came to 9 bases. Germline V gene data show CDR1 as KGHDR and CDR2 as SFDVKD. As originally analysed: By means of reference gene primer amplification, nucleated cell counts were estimated. The method was immunoSEQ multiplex PCR; TCRdb's version includes in-frame clones alone and lacks a portion of them. D and trimming come from the DNA, and the V and J calls and clone size come from that table. The sample contains some 270,000 clones, 89% of which appear only once. The sample is drawn from a study of blood T cell repertoires in COVID-19. In the study overall: T cells, B-cell-depleted T cells, or PBMCs provided the cDNA or gDNA that served as material.

V usage is TRBV24-1 and J usage is TRBJ2-2; tentative D call: TRBD2 (5 bases). This clonotype originated in a woman between 35 and 50 years old who had recovered from COVID-19. The specimen was peripheral blood. CDR3 sequence: CATSHSVNTGELFF. The CDR3 bases are TGTGCCACCAGCCATAGCGTGAACACCGGGGAGCTGTTTTTT.